This T cell receptor (beta chain) was documented in a study of T cell clones after liver transplantation. Study-wide background: Three of eight recipients were HCV-positive; others had non-autoimmune, non-viral indications. Tolerance: complete withdrawal held at least one year, liver enzymes staying within twice normal. The study, taken as a whole, reports: A significant post-transplant drop in circulating graft-donor-reactive CD4 TCRbeta sequences occurred in most of the 8 subjects.

Sequencing used immunoSEQ multiplex PCR; TCRdb keeps in-frame clones, though not all of them. The sample consists of about 45,000 clones, about 86% of them appearing once. Germline CDR1 LGHNA, CDR2 YNFKEQ. With V trimmed by 0 bases and J by 2 bases, 8 bases remained unmatched. This CDR3 region has 17 residues. On this clone itself: No antigen is known for it.

The V call is TRBV4-2, the J call TRBJ2-5, with 8 bases lining up with TRBD2. The sequence derives from a human patient who received a liver transplant. Some T cells may be provided by the graft donor. Here the sequenced sample was CD4+ T cells from blood, taken 24 months after liver transplant. In DNA, the CDR3 is TGTGCCAGCAGCCAAGATGGGTTCCGCGGGGGGCAAGAGACCCAGTACTTC. Translation gives CASSQDGFRGGQETQYF.